This record covers a single TCR beta chain. Each depressed patient was matched pairwise with a non-depressed control on sex, age, current smoking status and body mass index. Each donor gave about 30 ml of EDTA blood. CD4+ T cell purity was typically about 96%. Assay used: immunoSEQ multiplex PCR; TCRdb lists only in-frame clones, some missing. The repertoire holds 20,000 to 25,000 clones, with roughly 90% as singletons. The source of the sample is a study of untreated major depressive disorder. CDR1 is SNHLY, CDR2 FYNNEI, per germline. This CDR3 comprises 14 residues. V gave up 8 bases and J gave up 5 bases; unmatched junction bases: 7.

This clonotype originated in a woman aged 40-49 years in good health. Sequences were obtained from CD4+ T cells from PBMCs. The chain uses TRBV2 and TRBJ2-3, with 10 bases that match TRBD1. CDR3 amino acids: CASCLTGGRDTQYF. In nucleotides, the CDR3 is TGTGCCAGCTGTTTGACAGGGGGCAGAGATACGCAGTATTTT.